The source of this T cell receptor beta chain is a study of CD8+CD57+ T cells in acquired aplastic anemia. This clonotype was seen only a few times. Antigen: not known. Study findings and constraints: Shared by patients and controls, 25 to 30 CD8+ CDR3s were abundant in patients.

Sequencing was done on patients that had shown CD8+CD57+ cell expansion by flow cytometry. Genomic DNA constituted the template upon which TCR beta VDJ and CDR3 profiling was performed. A single record per CDR3 protein comes from TCRdb applying MiXCR to the reads. The sample has some 180,000 distinct CDR3 sequences, nearly 50% seen once. CDR1 is MNHNS, CDR2 SASEGT, per germline. This CDR3 spans 15 amino acids. The V and J ends lost 3 bases and 4 bases respectively, with 12 bases between them. The chain combines TRBV6-1 with TRBJ2-2; possible D gene TRBD2, 6 bases. The material sequenced was sorted CD4+, CD8+, or CD8+CD57+ T cells (not recorded which) from PBMCs. This clonotype was obtained from a human donor with aplastic anemia. Here the CDR3 DNA reads TGTGCCAGCAGTGAGTGGAGGGTCGGCACCGGGGAGCTGTTTTTT. This gives the protein CASSEWRVGTGELFF.